Each of the 24 T cell receptor beta chains below was sequenced from the same sample in a study of blood T cell repertoires in COVID-19 (dated by TCRdb to 2020 to 2021). The library was obtained by the immunoSEQ multiplex PCR assay. Here the immuneACCESS table is served through TCRdb, limited to in-frame sequences with V and J called. Missing clones are a known gap in these copies; in checked studies unresolved V genes cover under half, and the rest lacks a known reason. The sample profile shows approximately 220,000 clones; roughly 80% of them were found once. Approximately 4.9% of the sample rests with the top ten. The source material was PBMCs or T cells enriched from blood (not recorded which). Receptors originate from a woman between 50 and 59 years old who had been exposed to COVID-19.

The chain uses TRBV5-1 and TRBJ2-1; 11 positions match TRBD2. The junction had 15 bases not matched to a gene; V was cut back by 3 bases and J by 7 bases. The germline CDR1 and CDR2 sequences are SGHRS and YFSETQ. This CDR3 has 18 residues. CDR3 sequence: CASSSTELAGGLRNEQFF. DNA for the CDR3: TGCGCCAGCAGCTCAACCGAATTAGCGGGGGGGCTGAGGAATGAGCAGTTCTTC.

Regarding this clone: Sequence at one end of the junction differs from germline and may be a read error. The chain employs TRBV5-1 and TRBJ1-4; a possible D gene is TRBD1 (5 bases). The CDR3 runs to 15 residues. Germline assignment: CDR1 SGHRS and CDR2 YFSETQ. The CDR3 loop is CASTLGQGVGEKLFF. The CDR3 nucleotides are TGCGCCAGCACCTTGGGGCAGGGCGTCGGAGAAAAACTGTTTTTT.

A note on this clone: The junction does not match germline at one end; this may be a read error. The chain has TRBV12-5 and TRBJ1-1; 9 bases align to TRBD1. The germline V gene encodes CDR1 LGHNT and CDR2 FRNRAP. This CDR3 has 16 amino acids. The CDR3 spells CASGLAVTGGSTEAFF. DNA of the CDR3: TGTGCTAGTGGCTTGGCAGTGACAGGGGGTAGCACTGAAGCTTTCTTT.

The chain is built from TRBV11-2 and TRBJ2-2; D is unclear. Per germline, CDR1 SGHAT and CDR2 FQNNGV. V lost 5 bases and J 3 bases, leaving 7 bases between the germline ends. CDR3 length: 13 residues. The CDR3 DNA reads TGTGCCAGCAGCCCAGGTTACACCGGGGAGCTGTTTTTT. It specifies CASSPGYTGELFF.

The chain combines TRBV4-3 with TRBJ2-1, with TRBD1 matching over 8 bases. CDR1 is LGHNA, CDR2 YSLEER, per germline. Trimming removed 0 bases from V and 3 bases from J; junction bases left unmatched: 4. The CDR3 contains 16 residues. The CDR3 region is CASSQDLGTGYNEQFF. For the CDR3, the DNA is TGCGCCAGCAGCCAAGATCTAGGGACAGGCTACAATGAGCAGTTCTTC.

The V call is TRBV19, the J call TRBJ2-1; TRBD2 might be the D (6 bases). CDR1 and CDR2 from the germline V gene are LNHDA and SQIVND (reference sequence). The CDR3 contains 17 residues. The V and J ends lost 2 bases and 2 bases respectively, with 16 bases between them. The CDR3 sequence is CASSIRVGRGAYNEQFF. The CDR3, as DNA: TGTGCCAGTAGTATAAGGGTCGGGCGGGGAGCCTACAATGAGCAGTTCTTC. Supplemented by reference TRBV19 and TRBJ2-1, the full variable domain reads DGGITQSPKYLFRKEGQNVTLSCEQNLNHDAMYWYRQDPGQGLRLIYYSQIVNDFQKGDIAEGYSVSREKKESFPLTVTSAQKNPTAFYLCASSIRVGRGAYNEQFFGPGTRLTVL.

V is TRBV7-8 and J is TRBJ2-2; TRBD2 is a possible D gene (5 bases). The germline V and J ends were trimmed by 1 base and 3 bases, with 12 bases remaining between them. The CDR3 is 16 amino acids. Germline-derived CDR1 and CDR2 are SGHVS and FQNEAQ. The CDR3 loop is CASSLVRLAHTGELFF. The CDR3 region has the DNA TGTGCCAGCAGCTTAGTAAGGCTAGCTCACACCGGGGAGCTGTTTTTT.

V and J are TRBV3-1 (or the pseudogene TRBV3-2) and TRBJ2-7; the match to TRBD2 covers 16 bases. The germline V gene has CDR1 LGHDT and CDR2 YNNKEL (reference sequence). Trimming took 3 bases from V and 11 from J; bases not matched to a gene: 4. CDR3 length: 14 residues. The CDR3, as DNA: TGTGCCAGCAGCCAGGGACTAGCGGGGGGGAAGGAGTACTTC. Its translation: CASSQGLAGGKEYF.

The V and J genes are TRBV19 and TRBJ1-3, with D perhaps TRBD1 (6 bases). The CDR3 totals 15 residues. Trimming took off 7 bases at V and 2 bases at J, with 15 bases between the two ends. CDR1 is LNHDA, CDR2 SQIVND, per germline (reference sequence). The CDR3 bases are TGTGCCAGTACTGCGGACAGCCGCACTGGAAACACCATATATTTT. It codes for CASTADSRTGNTIYF.

V gene TRBV2 combines with J gene TRBJ1-4; D is unresolved. Trimming removed 2 bases at V and 4 bases at J, with 8 bases between. The CDR3 totals 14 residues. The germline gives CDR1 SNHLY, CDR2 FYNNEI. The CDR3 spells CASSERGYNEKLFF. CDR3 sequence (DNA): TGTGCCAGCAGTGAACGGGGTTATAATGAAAAACTGTTTTTT.

The chain combines TRBV24-1 with TRBJ1-1, with D possibly matching TRBD1 (6 bases). V was shortened by 4 bases and J by 11 bases, with 13 bases between the two germline ends. Looked up from germline, CDR1 is KGHDR and CDR2 is SFDVKD. The CDR3 is made up of 12 amino acids. The CDR3 bases are TGTGCCACCAGTGACCCCGAGGGGGAGGCTTTCTTT. Encoded protein: CATSDPEGEAFF.

The chain combines TRBV7-6 with TRBJ1-1; 8 bases line up with TRBD1. This CDR3 comprises 15 residues. Germline lookup yields CDR1 SGHVS and CDR2 FNYEAQ. J was trimmed by 3 bases and V by 1 base; bases with no gene match: 4. As DNA, the CDR3 is TGTGCCAGCAGCTTAGGGGACAGGCGATACACTGAAGCTTTCTTT. Its protein is CASSLGDRRYTEAFF.

The chain carries TRBV6-5 and TRBJ1-2; D remains unclear. Trimming took off 7 bases at V and 2 bases at J, with 17 bases between the two ends. The CDR3 contains 15 residues. Germline V gene data show CDR1 as MNHEY and CDR2 as SVGAGI. CDR3 residues: CASTPGPGRNYGYTF. In DNA, the CDR3 is TGTGCCAGCACTCCCGGGCCGGGAAGAAACTATGGCTACACCTTC.

V usage is TRBV6-4 and J usage is TRBJ1-2; 9 bases are a match to TRBD1. Losses at the gene ends were 2 bases for V and 7 bases for J; bases not matched to a gene: 5. This CDR3 region has 14 residues. The germline V gene has CDR1 MRHNA and CDR2 SNTAGT. The chain's CDR3 is CASSDMDRGSGYTF. DNA of the CDR3: TGTGCCAGCAGTGACATGGACAGGGGCTCTGGCTACACCTTC.

This clone was picked up a small number of times. The rearrangement links TRBV7-2 to TRBJ1-3, with D perhaps TRBD1 (5 bases). This CDR3 has 15 residues. Germline V lookup: CDR1 SGHTA, CDR2 FQGNSA. V lost 5 bases to trimming and J lost 2 bases, with 13 bases between them. The CDR3 is CASSPPQGAGNTIYF. For the CDR3, the DNA is TGTGCCAGCAGCCCCCCGCAGGGCGCTGGAAACACCATATATTTT.

This clone came up once. The J gene is TRBJ1-1, the V gene TRBV19, with D possibly being TRBD1 (6 bases). The germline V and J ends were trimmed by 5 bases and 4 bases, with 17 bases remaining between them. Germline V gene lookup returns CDR1 LNHDA and CDR2 SQIVND (reference sequence). The CDR3 sequence is 15 residues long. CDR3 DNA: TGTGCCAGTAGTCTCGAGGTGGGGGCGGTCACTGAAGCTTTCTTT. Translation: CASSLEVGAVTEAFF.

The chain uses TRBV5-1 and TRBJ1-2, with a tentative D call TRBD1 (6 bases). CDR1 is SGHRS and CDR2 is YFSETQ in the germline V gene. Deletions cut 1 base from V and 2 bases from J, with 9 bases between. This CDR3 region has 14 residues. CDR3: CASSLRTENYGYTF. CDR3 nucleotide sequence: TGCGCCAGCAGCTTGAGGACAGAGAACTATGGCTACACCTTC.

The chain carries TRBV6-5 and TRBJ1-1, with 8 positions matching TRBD1. CDR1 is MNHEY, CDR2 SVGAGI, per germline. The CDR3 sequence is 15 residues long. After removal of 5 bases from V and 3 bases from J, the junction contained 8 bases not matched to a gene. CDR3 bases: TGTGCCAGCAGTCCAGGGGGCTTGATGTACACTGAAGCTTTCTTT. Translating it yields CASSPGGLMYTEAFF.

This clone was found once. The CDR3 protein is CASSLAGTGNGNTIYF. In DNA, the CDR3 is TGCGCCAGCAGCTTGGCCGGGACAGGGAACGGAAACACCATATATTTT. The V call is TRBV5-1, the J call TRBJ1-3; 9 bases line up with TRBD1. Germline V gene lookup returns CDR1 SGHRS and CDR2 YFSETQ. V was clipped by 0 bases and J by 4 bases; unmatched bases: 5. This CDR3 contains 16 residues. The full variable domain, rest sourced from reference TRBV5-1 and TRBJ1-3, is KAGVTQTPRYLIKTRGQQVTLSCSPISGHRSVSWYQQTPGQGLQFLFEYFSETQRNKGNFPGRFSGRQFSNSRSEMNVSTLELGDSALYLCASSLAGTGNGNTIYFGEGSWLTVV.

This clone has a handful of counts. The V gene is TRBV28, the J gene TRBJ1-5; D is uncertain. V lost 7 bases, J lost 6 bases, and 16 bases lay in between. The germline V gene has CDR1 MDHEN and CDR2 SYDVKM. This CDR3 is 14 amino acids long. The chain's CDR3 is CASTISPEGQPQHF. For the CDR3, the DNA is TGTGCCAGCACCATCTCACCGGAGGGTCAGCCCCAGCATTTT.

The rearrangement joins TRBV27 to TRBJ1-2; 9 nucleotides line up with TRBD1. J lost 2 bases, V lost 5 bases, and 6 bases had no gene match. From germline, CDR1 is MNHEY and CDR2 SMNVEV (reference sequence). The CDR3 has 15 amino acids. The CDR3 loop is CASSPTGGMNYGYTF. As DNA, the CDR3 is TGTGCCAGCAGTCCGACAGGGGGAATGAACTATGGCTACACCTTC.

The gene calls are TRBV30 and TRBJ2-1; 9 bases are a match to TRBD2. The V gene's germline CDR1 is GTSNPN and CDR2 SVGIG (reference sequence). The junction had 1 base not matched to a gene; V was cut back by 6 bases and J by 7 bases. CDR3 length: 11 residues. In DNA, the CDR3 is TGTGCCTGTGCGGGGGGGAATGAGCAGTTCTTC. It codes for CACAGGNEQFF.

This clone was detected only once. V usage is TRBV7-2 and J usage is TRBJ2-7, with D unclear. Trimming removed 1 base at V and 2 bases at J, with 9 bases between. This CDR3 is 14 amino acids long. From germline, CDR1 is SGHTA and CDR2 FQGNSA. The CDR3, as DNA: TGTGCCAGCAGCTTAGGTCGCGATACCTACGAGCAGTACTTC. Protein product: CASSLGRDTYEQYF. The whole variable domain, filled in from reference TRBV7-2 and TRBJ2-7, reads GAGVSQSPSNKVTEKGKDVELRCDPISGHTALYWYRQSLGQGLEFLIYFQGNSAPDKSGLPSDRFSAERTGGSVSTLTIQRTQQEDSAVYLCASSLGRDTYEQYFGPGTRLTVT.

The chain has TRBV5-1 and TRBJ2-1; a possible D gene is TRBD2 (7 bases). The germline V and J ends were trimmed by 0 bases and 8 bases, with 24 bases remaining between them. The CDR3 totals 18 residues. Germline V gene data show CDR1 as SGHRS and CDR2 as YFSETQ. The CDR3 protein is CASSLALLNRQGRDEQFF. CDR3 DNA sequence: TGCGCCAGCAGCTTGGCTCTTTTGAATAGGCAGGGGAGGGATGAGCAGTTCTTC.